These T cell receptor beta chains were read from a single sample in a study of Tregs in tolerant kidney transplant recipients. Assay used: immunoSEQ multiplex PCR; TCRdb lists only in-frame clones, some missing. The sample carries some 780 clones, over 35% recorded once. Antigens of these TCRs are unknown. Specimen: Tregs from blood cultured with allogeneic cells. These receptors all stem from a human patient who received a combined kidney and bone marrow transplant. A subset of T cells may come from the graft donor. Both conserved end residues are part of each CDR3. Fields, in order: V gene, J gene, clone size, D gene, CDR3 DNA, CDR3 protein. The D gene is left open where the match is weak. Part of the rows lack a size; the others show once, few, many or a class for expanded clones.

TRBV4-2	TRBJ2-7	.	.	TGTGCCAGCAGCCCGGACCCCCTGCTGCGCGAGCAGTACTTC	CASSPDPLLREQYF
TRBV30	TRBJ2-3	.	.	TGTGCCTTGCTAGGACAGTGGAGGGGGGATACGCAGTATTTT	CALLGQWRGDTQYF
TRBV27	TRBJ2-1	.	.	TGTGCCAGCAGTTACTCAGCGACGGATGAGCAGTTCTTC	CASSYSATDEQFF
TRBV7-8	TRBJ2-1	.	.	TGTGCCAGCAGCTCGCGACGTGTTGAGCAGTTCTTC	CASSSRRVEQFF
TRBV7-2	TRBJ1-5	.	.	TGTGCCAGCAGCTTTCTCCGGGATTGGAATCAGCCCCAGCATTTT	CASSFLRDWNQPQHF
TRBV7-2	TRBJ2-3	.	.	TGTGCCAGCAGCCCGCCTGCGGATACGCAGTATTTT	CASSPPADTQYF
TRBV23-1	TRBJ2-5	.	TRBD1	TGCGCCATATGTTTGCGGGCCGACTATGGGGACAGGGCGGGAGACCAGTACTTC	CAICLRADYGDRAGDQYF
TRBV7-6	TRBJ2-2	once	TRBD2	TGTCCCAGCATCCTATCCCTGACTAGCGGGGGGGCGTCAAACACCGGGGAGCTGTTTTTT	CPSILSLTSGGASNTGELFF
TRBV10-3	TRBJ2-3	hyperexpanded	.	TGTGCCATCGGAGACAGGAGGAGGACAGATACGCAGTATTTT	CAIGDRRRTDTQYF
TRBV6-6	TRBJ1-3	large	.	TGTGCCAGCACCGGCCTTTATGCGGGAAACACCATATATTTT	CASTGLYAGNTIYF
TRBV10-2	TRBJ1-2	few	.	TGCGCCAGCAGCGAGGCTCGGGGCATCCCGCGCGGCACCTTC	CASSEARGIPRGTF
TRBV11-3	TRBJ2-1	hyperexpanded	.	TGTGCCAGCAGCTCGCGACGTGTTGAGCAGTTCTTC	CASSSRRVEQFF
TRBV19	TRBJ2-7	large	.	TGTGCCAGTAGATCTGGCGGCAAAGCCTACGAGCAGTACTTC	CASRSGGKAYEQYF
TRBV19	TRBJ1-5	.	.	TGTGCCAGTAGTATAGAAACCCGCAGGGGCAAGCAGCCCCAGCATTTT	CASSIETRRGKQPQHF
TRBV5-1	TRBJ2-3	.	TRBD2	TGCGCCAGCAGATCGGCTAGCGGGACGGATACGCAGTATTTT	CASRSASGTDTQYF
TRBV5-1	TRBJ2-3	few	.	TGCGCCAGCAGCTTGGCCACTAGTTCTACAGATACGCAGTATTTT	CASSLATSSTDTQYF
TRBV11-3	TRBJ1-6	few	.	TGTGCCAGCAGCCAAAGGGATTCACCCCTCCACTTT	CASSQRDSPLHF
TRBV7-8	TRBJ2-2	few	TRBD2	TGTGCCAGCAGCTTGGGGGCGGGGGGGTCCACCGGGGAGCTGTTTTTT	CASSLGAGGSTGELFF
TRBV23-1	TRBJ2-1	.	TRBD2	TGCGCCAGCAGTCAGTCTAGCGGGAGGAAGAGCTCCTACAATGAGCAGTTCTTC	CASSQSSGRKSSYNEQFF
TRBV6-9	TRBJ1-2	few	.	TGTGCCAGCAGTGTAGGGCTCCATGGCTACACCTTC	CASSVGLHGYTF
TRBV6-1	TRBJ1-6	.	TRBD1	TGTGCCAGCAGTTCCGACAGGGGCAATTCACCCCTCCACTTT	CASSSDRGNSPLHF
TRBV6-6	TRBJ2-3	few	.	TGTGCCAGCCAAGGAGACAGATTCACAGATACGCAGTATTTT	CASQGDRFTDTQYF
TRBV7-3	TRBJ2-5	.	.	TGTGCCAGCAGAGCGGACACGGCGGAGACCCAGTACTTC	CASRADTAETQYF
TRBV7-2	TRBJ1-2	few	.	TGTGCCAGCAGCTTGATATCGAGGCGCCGAGATGGCTACACCTTC	CASSLISRRRDGYTF
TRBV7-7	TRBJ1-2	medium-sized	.	TGTGCCAGCAGCTTAGACCGTGGGGAGTACTATGGCTACACCTTC	CASSLDRGEYYGYTF
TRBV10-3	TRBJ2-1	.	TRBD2	TGTGCCATCAGTGAGTCAAAAAACCTCGGGACTAGCGGGTGCCAGTTCTTC	CAISESKNLGTSGCQFF
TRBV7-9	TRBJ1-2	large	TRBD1	TGTGCCAGCAGCCGACAGGGGCTGTTTGGCTACACCTTC	CASSRQGLFGYTF
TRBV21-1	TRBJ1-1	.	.	TGTGCCAGCAGTCGAGTTTTAGCTACACAATTTCGCACTGAAGCTTTCTTT	CASSRVLATQFRTEAFF
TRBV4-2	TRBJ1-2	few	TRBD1	TGTGCCAGCAGCCGACAGGGGCTGTTTGGCTACACCTTC	CASSRQGLFGYTF
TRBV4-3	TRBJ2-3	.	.	TGCGCCAGCAGCCAAGATCACGTAAGGACAGATACGCAGTATTTT	CASSQDHVRTDTQYF
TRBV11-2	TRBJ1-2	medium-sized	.	TGTGCCAGCAGCCTTTCCAGTGGACCCTATGGCTACACCTTC	CASSLSSGPYGYTF
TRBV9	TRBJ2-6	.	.	TGTGCCAGCAGGAGCTCTGGGGCCAACGTCCTGACTTTC	CASRSSGANVLTF
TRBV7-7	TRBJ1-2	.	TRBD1	TGTGCCAGCAGCCGACAGGGGCTGTTTGGCTACACCTTC	CASSRQGLFGYTF
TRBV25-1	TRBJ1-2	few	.	TGTGCCAGCAGCGGGGGACGGAGAGAGGGCTACACCTTC	CASSGGRREGYTF
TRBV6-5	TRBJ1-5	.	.	TGTGCCAGCAGGCAGGGGAGCAATCAGCCCCAGCATTTT	CASRQGSNQPQHF
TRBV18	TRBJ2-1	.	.	TGTGCCAGCTCAAGTCGTGACAATGAGCAGTTCTTC	CASSSRDNEQFF
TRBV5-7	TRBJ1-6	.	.	TGTGCCAGCAGCTTAGGACGGCCGAATTCACCCCTCCACTTT	CASSLGRPNSPLHF
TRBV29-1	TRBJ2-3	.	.	TGCATCGCTGTTAGTGGGCCAGATACGCAGTATTTT	CIAVSGPDTQYF
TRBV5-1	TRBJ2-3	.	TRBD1	TGCGCCAGCAGCAAAGACAGGGGGCGTCGGGCAGATACGCAGTATTTT	CASSKDRGRRADTQYF
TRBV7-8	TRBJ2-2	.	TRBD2	TGTGCCAGCAGCTTAGGGGCGGGGGGGTCCACCGGGGCGCTGTTTTTT	CASSLGAGGSTGALFF
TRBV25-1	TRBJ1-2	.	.	TGTGCCATCTGTGTAGGGCTCCATGGCTACACCTTC	CAICVGLHGYTF
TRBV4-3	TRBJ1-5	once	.	TGCGCCAGCAGCCAAGCCGGGTATCAGCCCCAGCATTTT	CASSQAGYQPQHF
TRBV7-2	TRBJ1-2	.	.	TGTGCCAGCAGCCTCCACTCTAACTATGGCTACACCTTC	CASSLHSNYGYTF
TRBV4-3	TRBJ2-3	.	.	TGCGCCAGCAGCCAAGATTTACCGATAAGCACAGATACGCAGTATTTT	CASSQDLPISTDTQYF
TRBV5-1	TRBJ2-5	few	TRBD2	TGCGCCAGCAGCTACCGCAGGCGGGAGGGCCGACAGACCCAGTACTTC	CASSYRRREGRQTQYF
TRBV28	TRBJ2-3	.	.	TGTGCCAGCAGTTTGGTCTTAGATACGCAGTATTTT	CASSLVLDTQYF
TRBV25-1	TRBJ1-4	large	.	TGTGCCAGCAGCCCTTTCAGGGCAACTAATGAAAAACTGTTTTTT	CASSPFRATNEKLFF
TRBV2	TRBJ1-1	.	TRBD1	TGTTCCAGCATGGGGACAGCAATGAACACTGAAGCTTTCTTT	CSSMGTAMNTEAFF
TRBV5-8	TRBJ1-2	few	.	TGTGCCAGCAGCTTAGCGGGGGTTTACTATGGCTACACCTTC	CASSLAGVYYGYTF
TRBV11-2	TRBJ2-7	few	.	TGTGCCAGCAGCTACCTAGTTTCCGAGCAGTACTTC	CASSYLVSEQYF
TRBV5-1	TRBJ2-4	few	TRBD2	TGCGCCAGCAGCTGGTTAGCGGGAGGGCTAAACATTCAGTACTTC	CASSWLAGGLNIQYF
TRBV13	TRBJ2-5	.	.	TGTGCCAGCAGTGCGGAGACCCAGTACTTC	CASSAETQYF